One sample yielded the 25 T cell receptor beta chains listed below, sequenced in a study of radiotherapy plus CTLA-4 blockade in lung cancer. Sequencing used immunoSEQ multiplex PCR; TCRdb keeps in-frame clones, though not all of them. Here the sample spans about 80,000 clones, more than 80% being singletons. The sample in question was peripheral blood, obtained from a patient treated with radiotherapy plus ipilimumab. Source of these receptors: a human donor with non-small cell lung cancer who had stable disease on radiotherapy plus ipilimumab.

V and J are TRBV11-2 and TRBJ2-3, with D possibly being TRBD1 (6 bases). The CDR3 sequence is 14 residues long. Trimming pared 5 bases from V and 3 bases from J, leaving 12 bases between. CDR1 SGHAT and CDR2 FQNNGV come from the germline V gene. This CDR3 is CASSEGDPTDTQYF. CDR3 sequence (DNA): TGTGCCAGCAGCGAGGGGGATCCGACAGATACGCAGTATTTT.

CDR3 sequence: CASRRGGYEQYF. DNA for the CDR3: TGTGCCAGCAGGAGGGGGGGGTACGAGCAGTACTTC. This chain joins TRBV27 and TRBJ2-7; maybe TRBD2 (7 bases). CDR1 and CDR2 (germline): MNHEY, SMNVEV (reference sequence). The CDR3 has 12 residues. Between the trimmed V and J ends, which lost 6 bases and 4 bases, there was a span of 10 bases.

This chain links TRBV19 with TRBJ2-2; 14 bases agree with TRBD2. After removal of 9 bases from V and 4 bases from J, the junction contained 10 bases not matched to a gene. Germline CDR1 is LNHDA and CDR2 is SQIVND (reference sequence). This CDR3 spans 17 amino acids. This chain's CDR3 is CASKRTSGGPSTGELFF. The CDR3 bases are TGTGCCAGCAAAAGGACTAGCGGGGGGCCGAGCACCGGGGAGCTGTTTTTT.

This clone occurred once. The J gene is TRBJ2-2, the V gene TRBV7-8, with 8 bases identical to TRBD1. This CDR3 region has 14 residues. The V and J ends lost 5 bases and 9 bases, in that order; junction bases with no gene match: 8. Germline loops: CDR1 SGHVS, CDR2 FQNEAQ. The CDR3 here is CASSARQGKRELFF. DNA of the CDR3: TGTGCCAGCAGCGCCCGACAGGGGAAAAGGGAGCTGTTTTTT.

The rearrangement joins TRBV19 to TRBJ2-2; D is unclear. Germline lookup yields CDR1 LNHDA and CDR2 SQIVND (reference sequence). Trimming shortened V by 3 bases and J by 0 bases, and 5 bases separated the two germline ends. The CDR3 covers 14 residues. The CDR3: CASSIRANTGELFF. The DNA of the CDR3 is TGTGCCAGTAGTATTCGGGCGAACACCGGGGAGCTGTTTTTT.

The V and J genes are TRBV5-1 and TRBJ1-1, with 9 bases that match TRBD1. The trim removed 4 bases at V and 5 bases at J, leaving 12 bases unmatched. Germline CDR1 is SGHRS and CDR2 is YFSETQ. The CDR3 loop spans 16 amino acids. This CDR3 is CASSPGQGVTSTEAFF. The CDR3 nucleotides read TGCGCCAGCAGCCCGGGACAGGGCGTCACCTCTACTGAAGCTTTCTTT. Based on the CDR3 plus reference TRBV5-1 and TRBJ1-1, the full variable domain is KAGVTQTPRYLIKTRGQQVTLSCSPISGHRSVSWYQQTPGQGLQFLFEYFSETQRNKGNFPGRFSGRQFSNSRSEMNVSTLELGDSALYLCASSPGQGVTSTEAFFGQGTRLTVV.

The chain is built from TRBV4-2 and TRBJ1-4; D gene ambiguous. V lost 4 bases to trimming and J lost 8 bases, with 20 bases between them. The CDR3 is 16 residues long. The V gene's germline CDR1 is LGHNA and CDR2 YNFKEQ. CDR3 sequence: CASSPPGMGSSEKLFF. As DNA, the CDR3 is TGTGCCAGCAGCCCCCCGGGTATGGGGTCGTCGGAAAAACTGTTTTTT.

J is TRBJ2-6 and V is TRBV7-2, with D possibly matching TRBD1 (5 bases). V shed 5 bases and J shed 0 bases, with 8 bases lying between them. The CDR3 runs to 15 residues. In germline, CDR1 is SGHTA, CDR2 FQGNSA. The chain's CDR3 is CASSLDSSGANVLTF. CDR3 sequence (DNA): TGTGCCAGCAGCCTCGACAGCTCTGGGGCCAACGTCCTGACTTTC.

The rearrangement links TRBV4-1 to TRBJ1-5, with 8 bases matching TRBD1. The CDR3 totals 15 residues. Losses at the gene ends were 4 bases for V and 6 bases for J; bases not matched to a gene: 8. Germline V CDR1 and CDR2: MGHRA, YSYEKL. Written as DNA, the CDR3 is TGCGCCAGCAGCCTTGGACAGGGTTCGTCTCAGCCCCAGCATTTT. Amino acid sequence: CASSLGQGSSQPQHF.

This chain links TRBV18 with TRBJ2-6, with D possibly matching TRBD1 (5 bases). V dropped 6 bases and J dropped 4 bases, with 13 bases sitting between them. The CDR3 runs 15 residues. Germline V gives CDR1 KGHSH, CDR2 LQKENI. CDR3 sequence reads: CASSATGAGANVLTF. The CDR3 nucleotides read TGTGCCAGCTCGGCAACAGGCGCCGGGGCCAACGTCCTGACTTTC.

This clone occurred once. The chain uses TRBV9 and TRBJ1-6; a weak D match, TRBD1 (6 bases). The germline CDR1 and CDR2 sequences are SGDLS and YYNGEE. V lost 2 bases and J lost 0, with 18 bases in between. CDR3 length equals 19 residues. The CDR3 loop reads CASSVGRGGPSSYNSPLHF. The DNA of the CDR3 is TGTGCCAGCAGCGTCGGTAGGGGGGGTCCTAGCTCCTATAATTCACCCCTCCACTTT.

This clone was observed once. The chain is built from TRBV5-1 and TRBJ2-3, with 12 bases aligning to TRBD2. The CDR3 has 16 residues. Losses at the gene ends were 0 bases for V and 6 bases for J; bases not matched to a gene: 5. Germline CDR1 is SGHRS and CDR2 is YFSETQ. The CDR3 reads CASSLALAGGADTQYF. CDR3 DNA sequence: TGCGCCAGCAGCTTGGCGCTAGCGGGGGGGGCGGATACGCAGTATTTT.

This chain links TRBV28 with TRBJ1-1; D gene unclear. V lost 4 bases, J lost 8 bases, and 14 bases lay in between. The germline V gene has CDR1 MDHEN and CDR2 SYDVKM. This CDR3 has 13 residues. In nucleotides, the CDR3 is TGTGCCAGCAGTTCTCCACCTAAAATAGAAGCTTTCTTT. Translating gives CASSSPPKIEAFF.

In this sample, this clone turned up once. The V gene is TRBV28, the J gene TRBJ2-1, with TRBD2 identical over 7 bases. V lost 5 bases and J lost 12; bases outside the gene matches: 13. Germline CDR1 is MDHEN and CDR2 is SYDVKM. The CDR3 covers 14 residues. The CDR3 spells CASSLRGPTGGQFF. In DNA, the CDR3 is TGTGCCAGCAGTCTACGGGGCCCTACGGGGGGGCAGTTCTTC.

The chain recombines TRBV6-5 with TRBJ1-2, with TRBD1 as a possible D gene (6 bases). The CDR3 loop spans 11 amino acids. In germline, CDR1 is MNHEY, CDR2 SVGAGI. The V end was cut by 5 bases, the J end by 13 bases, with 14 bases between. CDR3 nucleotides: TGTGCCAGCAGTGAGAGGACAGTCTGCACCTTC. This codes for CASSERTVCTF.

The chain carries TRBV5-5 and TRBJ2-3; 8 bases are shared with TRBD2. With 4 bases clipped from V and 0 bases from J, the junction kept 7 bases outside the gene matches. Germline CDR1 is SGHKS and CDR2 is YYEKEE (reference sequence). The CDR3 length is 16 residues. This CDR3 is CASSPGAGGSTDTQYF. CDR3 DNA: TGTGCCAGCAGCCCGGGGGCGGGGGGCAGCACAGATACGCAGTATTTT.

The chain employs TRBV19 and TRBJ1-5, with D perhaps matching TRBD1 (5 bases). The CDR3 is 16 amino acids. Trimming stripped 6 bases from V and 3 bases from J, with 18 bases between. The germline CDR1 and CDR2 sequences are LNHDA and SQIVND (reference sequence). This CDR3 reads CASRVRTQTFNQPQHF. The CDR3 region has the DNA TGTGCCAGTAGGGTGCGGACACAGACCTTCAATCAGCCCCAGCATTTT.

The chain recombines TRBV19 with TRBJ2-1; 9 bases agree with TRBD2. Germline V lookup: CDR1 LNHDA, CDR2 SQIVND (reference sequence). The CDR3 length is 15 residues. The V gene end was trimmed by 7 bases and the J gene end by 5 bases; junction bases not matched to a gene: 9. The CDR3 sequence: CASNSLAGHNNEQFF. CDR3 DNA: TGTGCCAGTAACTCACTAGCGGGCCATAACAATGAGCAGTTCTTC.

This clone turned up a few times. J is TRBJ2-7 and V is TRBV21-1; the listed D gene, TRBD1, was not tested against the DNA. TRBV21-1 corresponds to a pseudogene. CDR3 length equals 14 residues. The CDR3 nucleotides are TGTGCCAGCAGCCCCTTACAGGGCTCCTACGAGCAGTACTTC. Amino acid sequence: CASSPLQGSYEQYF.

CDR3 sequence: CASSGGGQSYNEQFF. CDR3 DNA sequence: TGCGCCAGCAGTGGCGGGGGGCAGAGCTACAATGAGCAGTTCTTC. V and J are TRBV10-1 and TRBJ2-1, with TRBD2 matching over 8 bases. This CDR3 spans 15 amino acids. V shed 4 bases and J 3 bases; nucleotides not matched to a gene: 5. Germline lookup yields CDR1 WNHNN and CDR2 SYGVQD (reference sequence).

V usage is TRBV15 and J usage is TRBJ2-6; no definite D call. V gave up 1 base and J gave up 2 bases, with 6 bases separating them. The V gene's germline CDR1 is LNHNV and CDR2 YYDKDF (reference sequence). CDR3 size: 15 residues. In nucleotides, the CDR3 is TGTGCCACCAGCAGAGTAGAGGCTGGGGCCAACGTCCTGACTTTC. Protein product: CATSRVEAGANVLTF.

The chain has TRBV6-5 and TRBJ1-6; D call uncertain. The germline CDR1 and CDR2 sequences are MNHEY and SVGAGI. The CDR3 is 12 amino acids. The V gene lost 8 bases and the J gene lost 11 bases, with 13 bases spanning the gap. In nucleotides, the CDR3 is TGTGCCAGCCAGAAAGCTGACCCACCCCTCCACTTT. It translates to CASQKADPPLHF.

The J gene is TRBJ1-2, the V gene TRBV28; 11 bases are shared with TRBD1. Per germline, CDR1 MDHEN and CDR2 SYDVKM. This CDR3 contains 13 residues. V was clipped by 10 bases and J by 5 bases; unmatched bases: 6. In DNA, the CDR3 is TGTGCCAACTCGGACAGGGGGCTTTATGGCTACACCTTC. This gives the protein CANSDRGLYGYTF.

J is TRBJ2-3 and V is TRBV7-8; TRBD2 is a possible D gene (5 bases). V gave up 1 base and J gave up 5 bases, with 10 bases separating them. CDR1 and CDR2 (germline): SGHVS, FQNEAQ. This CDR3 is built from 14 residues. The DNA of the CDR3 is TGTGCCAGCAGCTTAGTCGGGGTGGGAGATACGCAGTATTTT. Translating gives CASSLVGVGDTQYF. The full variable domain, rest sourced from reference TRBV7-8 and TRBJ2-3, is GAGVSQSPRYKVAKRGQDVALRCDPISGHVSLFWYQQALGQGPEFLTYFQNEAQLDKSGLPSDRFFAERPEGSVSTLKIQRTQQEDSAVYLCASSLVGVGDTQYFGPGTRLTVL.

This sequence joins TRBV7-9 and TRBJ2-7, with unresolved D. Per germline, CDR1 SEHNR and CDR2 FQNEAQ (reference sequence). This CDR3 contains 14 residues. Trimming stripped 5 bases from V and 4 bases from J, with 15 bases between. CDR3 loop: CASSPPHGGYEQYF. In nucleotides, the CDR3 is TGTGCCAGCAGCCCACCCCACGGTGGATACGAGCAGTACTTC.